Here is one T cell receptor (beta chain) with its context. Clones were read by immunoSEQ multiplex PCR, and TCRdb kept only the in-frame ones, dropping some. The sample shows some 350,000 clones, around 91% of them seen only once. This sample was included in a study of blood T cell repertoires in COVID-19. The V gene lost 0 bases and the J gene lost 1 base, with 6 bases spanning the gap. The V gene's germline CDR1 is SGDLS and CDR2 YYNGEE. This CDR3 region has 14 residues. The receptor was derived from a woman between 18 and 30 years old who had recovered from COVID-19. This chain links TRBV9 with TRBJ2-3; D remains ambiguous. Sequencing input: peripheral blood. The CDR3 protein is CASSVELGTDTQYF. The DNA for the CDR3 is TGTGCCAGCAGCGTAGAGCTCGGCACAGATACGCAGTATTTT.